The entry below gives a single TCR beta chain sequence along with its context. This clonotype occurred many times. There is no known antigen for this receptor. Base qualities are missing; no much larger clone stands one base away. The sample is drawn from a study of response to subunit inactivated influenza vaccine (dated by TCRdb to about 2018). With respect to the entire study: To follow how T cells responded to a trivalent subunit inactivated influenza vaccine, the researchers relied on deep quantitative profiling of the T cell receptor repertoire. General findings and caveats noted by the study authors: It was suggested by the authors that each seasonal influenza vaccination may recruit only a limited number of new T cells.

Library prep was done by RT-PCR. Instrument used: Illumina HiSeq 2500. In TCRdb, the public reads were trimmed at Q25 with fastp and aligned with MiXCR, with productive beta chains retained. CDR3 protein sequences are deduplicated, and each keeps its most common genes and DNA. This sample has over 750,000 distinct CDR3 sequences in its table, and about 20% of those were observed once. The ten largest account for about a tenth of the sample. The germline V gene yields MNHEY for CDR1 and SVGAGI for CDR2. Trimming at the junction amounts to 2 bases on V and 0 bases on J, and the germline ends lie 2 bases apart. The CDR3 starts with the cysteine, ends with the phenylalanine, and has 13 residues. Just the 39-base CDR3 DNA is kept, in frame starting at base 1.

The receptor comes from a man aged 45-65 years who received an inactivated influenza vaccine. Donor details come from another sample of the same person, matched by shared clones. Specimen: PBMCs from blood, collected roughly 5 days after vaccination. The chain is made from TRBV6-5 and TRBJ1-3; the D segment cannot be called with confidence. The CDR3 protein sequence reads: CASSYSSGNTIYF. In nucleotide form, the sequence is TGTGCCAGCAGTTACAGCTCTGGAAACACCATATATTTT.